These 5 T cell receptor beta chains originate from one sample sequenced in a study of blood T cell repertoires in COVID-19. Libraries were prepared by immunoSEQ multiplex PCR; TCRdb keeps only in-frame clonotypes and omits some of them. The sample records under 80,000 clones, around 89% being singletons. Source material: peripheral blood. These receptors all come from a human donor in a cohort sampled during active COVID-19.

The chain is built from TRBV5-6 and TRBJ1-2, with 7 bases aligning to TRBD1. This CDR3 spans 12 amino acids. Germline lookup yields CDR1 SGHDT and CDR2 YYEEEE. V was pared by 4 bases and J by 8 bases, with 5 bases of the junction left unmatched. CDR3 sequence (DNA): TGTGCCAGCAGCCCGACAGGGTACGGCTACACCTTC. It translates to CASSPTGYGYTF.

This chain uses TRBV11-3 with TRBJ1-1; possible D gene TRBD1, 6 bases. V was shortened by 5 bases and J by 3 bases, with 10 bases between the two germline ends. The CDR3 is made up of 13 amino acids. The germline V gene encodes CDR1 SGHNT and CDR2 YENEEA. The CDR3 sequence: CASSRGHDTEAFF. CDR3 bases: TGTGCCAGCAGCAGGGGACACGACACTGAAGCTTTCTTT. The whole variable domain, remainder taken from reference TRBV11-3 and TRBJ1-1, is EAGVVQSPRYKIIEKKQPVAFWCNPISGHNTLYWYLQNLGQGPELLIRYENEEAVDDSQLPKDRFSAERLKGVDSTLKIQPAELGDSAVYLCASSRGHDTEAFFGQGTRLTVV.

This chain joins TRBV2 and TRBJ2-4; weak D call: TRBD2 (6 bases). Germline assignment: CDR1 SNHLY and CDR2 FYNNEI. Trimming removed 6 bases at V and 4 bases at J, with 16 bases between. The CDR3 covers 15 residues. The CDR3 nucleotides read TGTGCCAGCAGGCCCGTTAGCGCGGGAAAAAACATTCAGTACTTC. This sequence encodes CASRPVSAGKNIQYF.

The chain is built from TRBV15 and TRBJ2-7, with 7 bases aligning to TRBD2. Losses at the gene ends were 1 base for V and 5 bases for J; bases not matched to a gene: 11. Germline V gene data show CDR1 as LNHNV and CDR2 as YYDKDF (reference sequence). The CDR3 loop spans 16 amino acids. The CDR3 DNA is TGTGCCACCAGCAGAGGACAAAGTGGGAGGGAAAACGAGCAGTACTTC. Amino acid sequence: CATSRGQSGRENEQYF.

The rearrangement uses TRBV25-1 and TRBJ2-1, with 8 bases matching TRBD2. The CDR3 consists of 17 residues. Germline trimming cut 0 bases from V and 8 bases from J; bases unmatched to any gene: 12. Germline loops: CDR1 MGHDK, CDR2 SYGVNS. DNA for the CDR3: TGTGCCAGCAGTGAATATACGTCGAGCGGGAGCGTCGATGAGCAGTTCTTC. Protein product: CASSEYTSSGSVDEQFF.